This T cell receptor (beta chain) was documented in a study of blood T cell repertoires in COVID-19. As for the study in general: Samples of COVID-19 (acute and convalescent) were obtained from the United States, Italy and Spain. In each case, the material was cDNA or gDNA derived from T cells, B-cell-depleted T cells, or PBMCs.

Authors' data handling: Researchers report that nucleated cell counts were estimated from reference gene primer amplification. Only in-frame clones appear in the TCRdb table, and some are missing; sequencing was by immunoSEQ multiplex PCR. D and trimming come from the DNA, and the V and J calls and clone size come from that table. The profile covers 100,000 to 150,000 clones, with roughly nine tenths appearing a single time and around 1.9% taken by the ten largest. The length of the CDR3 is 15 residues. V lost 3 bases and J 3 bases, leaving 12 bases between the germline ends. CDR1 is KGHSH and CDR2 is LQKENI in the germline V gene.

Sequencing was done on a sample of peripheral blood. V and J are TRBV18 and TRBJ1-5; D is possibly TRBD1 (6 bases). The receptor was derived from a man aged 50-59 years with COVID-19, enrolled during active disease. The CDR3 loop is CASSPQQGPNQPQHF. Here the CDR3 DNA reads TGTGCCAGCTCACCGCAACAGGGCCCCAATCAGCCCCAGCATTTT.